The 17 T cell receptor beta chains reported below all come from one sample, sequenced in a study of post-analysis software for immune sequencing data (dated by TCRdb to about 2015). Study-wide conclusions, independent of this receptor: Patients showed significantly higher frequencies than controls for a handful of TRBV segments, among them TRBV5-6, TRBV5-1 and TRBV20-1.

The antigens of these receptors remain unknown. The library was made by PCR. Sequencing was performed on an Illumina HiSeq 2500. To reduce PCR and sequencing biases, unique molecular identifiers were built into the TCR beta cDNA libraries. Starting from the raw public reads, TCRdb applied fastp trimming at Q25, assembled clones with MiXCR and retained in-frame beta chains. Duplicate CDR3 protein sequences are folded into a single record with the most common DNA and genes. The sample contains hundreds of thousands of distinct CDR3 sequences, approximately 59% of them found a single time. Jointly, the top ten make up 10% to 12% of the sample. Input material: blood. The receptor source for this set is a girl aged 2 to 10 with multiple sclerosis.

This clonotype has more than one count but fewer than ten. The chain joins TRBV5-1 to TRBJ2-1, with TRBD2 matching over 8 bases. J gave up 0 bases and V 4 bases, and 3 bases lay outside the gene matches. The length of the CDR3 is 15 residues. From germline, CDR1 is SGHRS and CDR2 YFSETQ. DNA for the CDR3: TGCGCCAGCAGCGAGGGGACTAGCTCCTACAATGAGCAGTTCTTC. Amino acids: CASSEGTSSYNEQFF.

The genes are TRBV2 and TRBJ2-7, with 11 bases matching TRBD2. V lost 6 bases and J lost 2; bases outside the gene matches: 6. The CDR3 has 15 residues. Germline-derived CDR1 and CDR2 are SNHLY and FYNNEI. This CDR3 reads CASRAMTSGAYEQYF. CDR3 nucleotides: TGTGCCAGCAGAGCTATGACTAGCGGGGCCTACGAGCAGTACTTC.

The DNA of the CDR3 is TGTGCCAGCAGTTTAGGACAGGGGGTGGGTGGCTACACCTTC. This sequence encodes CASSLGQGVGGYTF. This chain uses TRBV12-3 or TRBV12-4 with TRBJ1-2; 9 bases fit TRBD1. This CDR3 region has 14 residues. J gave up 7 bases and V 1 base, and 4 bases lay outside the gene matches.

This clonotype was observed once. The chain carries TRBV2 and TRBJ2-7, with no clear D. Per the germline V gene, CDR1 is SNHLY and CDR2 is FYNNEI. Trimming stripped 5 bases from V and 3 bases from J, with 17 bases between. This CDR3 comprises 15 residues. CDR3 amino acids: CASSLGSQAIYEQYF. CDR3 sequence (DNA): TGTGCCAGCAGTCTTGGTAGCCAGGCGATCTACGAGCAGTACTTC.

The rearrangement uses TRBV19 and TRBJ2-5; D not certain. Germline V gene data show CDR1 as LNHDA and CDR2 as SQIVND (reference sequence). Deletions cut 0 bases from V and 6 bases from J, with 11 bases between. This CDR3 region has 14 residues. The CDR3 loop reads CASSIDGSRQTQYF. DNA for the CDR3: TGTGCCAGTAGTATAGATGGGTCCAGACAGACCCAGTACTTC. The full variable domain, with the rest looked up from reference TRBV19 and TRBJ2-5, is DGGITQSPKYLFRKEGQNVTLSCEQNLNHDAMYWYRQDPGQGLRLIYYSQIVNDFQKGDIAEGYSVSREKKESFPLTVTSAQKNPTAFYLCASSIDGSRQTQYFGPGTRLLVL.

The rearrangement joins TRBV29-1 to TRBJ2-5; the D gene could be TRBD1 or TRBD2 (6 bases each). CDR1 and CDR2 (germline): SQVTM, ANQGSEA. V was shortened by 1 base and J by 1 base, with 7 bases between the two germline ends. CDR3 length: 13 residues. The CDR3 is CSVEGGAQETQYF. The CDR3 DNA is TGCAGCGTTGAAGGGGGGGCCCAAGAGACCCAGTACTTC.

This clonotype appeared a few times. The gene calls are TRBV5-1 and TRBJ2-1, with D possibly matching TRBD1 (5 bases). CDR3 length equals 16 residues. Between the trimmed V and J ends, which lost 4 bases and 5 bases, there was a span of 19 bases. Germline CDR1 is SGHRS and CDR2 is YFSETQ. CDR3 in DNA: TGCGCCAGCAGCCCAAACCCGCACACACAGGACAATGAGCAGTTCTTC. Residues: CASSPNPHTQDNEQFF. Together with reference TRBV5-1 and TRBJ2-1, the CDR3 gives the full variable domain: KAGVTQTPRYLIKTRGQQVTLSCSPISGHRSVSWYQQTPGQGLQFLFEYFSETQRNKGNFPGRFSGRQFSNSRSEMNVSTLELGDSALYLCASSPNPHTQDNEQFFGPGTRLTVL.

This clonotype showed up just a few times. CDR3 DNA: TGTGCCAGCAGCCAAGATCGGGTGTTAGCGGGCCTCCAAGAGACCCAGTACTTC. This gives the protein CASSQDRVLAGLQETQYF. The J gene is TRBJ2-5, the V gene TRBV14; TRBD2 agrees at 7 bases. Trimming removed 0 bases from V and 1 base from J; junction bases left unmatched: 11. Germline CDR1 is SGHDN and CDR2 is FVKESK. The CDR3 sequence is 18 residues long. Using reference TRBV14 and TRBJ2-5 for the parts outside the CDR3, the full variable domain is EAGVTQFPSHSVIEKGQTVTLRCDPISGHDNLYWYRRVMGKEIKFLLHFVKESKQDESGMPNNRFLAERTGGTYSTLKVQPAELEDSGVYFCASSQDRVLAGLQETQYFGPGTRLLVL.

The chain uses TRBV20-1 and TRBJ2-1; D may be TRBD2 (7 bases). V was trimmed by 0 bases and J by 7 bases, leaving 13 bases between them. Per germline, CDR1 DFQATT and CDR2 SNEGSKA (reference sequence). The CDR3 loop spans 14 amino acids. CDR3 DNA: TGCAGTGCTAGAGAGGGGGGGCCCCGGAATGAGCAGTTCTTC. Its protein product is CSAREGGPRNEQFF.

This clonotype was seen a handful of times. This chain connects TRBV7-9 to TRBJ2-3, with D hard to call. CDR1 and CDR2 from the germline V gene are SEHNR and FQNEAQ (reference sequence). This CDR3 contains 13 residues. Trimming stripped 1 base from V and 3 bases from J, with 5 bases between. The CDR3 loop reads CASSLVVTDTQYF. DNA for the CDR3: TGTGCCAGCAGCTTAGTGGTTACAGATACGCAGTATTTT.

The chain recombines TRBV11-2 with TRBJ2-5; TRBD2 matches at 9 bases. This CDR3 spans 18 amino acids. V dropped 4 bases and J dropped 2; count of bases not matched to a gene: 14. The germline CDR1 and CDR2 sequences are SGHAT and FQNNGV. The CDR3 is CASSSVVLAGEEQETQYF. The CDR3 DNA is TGTGCCAGCAGCTCTGTCGTTTTAGCGGGGGAAGAACAAGAGACCCAGTACTTC.

The chain combines TRBV29-1 with TRBJ1-1, with D unresolved. Trimming left V 2 bases short and J 1 base short, with 8 bases between. The CDR3 length is 13 residues. CDR1 and CDR2 from the germline V gene are SQVTM and ANQGSEA. CDR3 amino acids: CSVEKPENTEAFF. The DNA of the CDR3 is TGCAGCGTTGAAAAGCCCGAGAACACTGAAGCTTTCTTT. Combining the CDR3 with reference TRBV29-1 and TRBJ1-1 gives the whole variable domain SAVISQKPSRDICQRGTSLTIQCQVDSQVTMMFWYRQQPGQSLTLIATANQGSEATYESGFVIDKFPISRPNLTFSTLTVSNMSPEDSSIYLCSVEKPENTEAFFGQGTRLTVV.

The chain recombines TRBV5-6 with TRBJ2-6; D not resolved. Looked up from germline, CDR1 is SGHDT and CDR2 is YYEEEE. V gave up 6 bases and J gave up 0 bases, with 7 bases separating them. The CDR3 sequence is 14 residues long. DNA of the CDR3: TGTGCCAGCACCCAGTTCTCTGGGGCCAACGTCCTGACTTTC. Translating gives CASTQFSGANVLTF.

V is TRBV5-1 and J is TRBJ1-1; D is unresolved. V gave up 4 bases and J gave up 5 bases, with 15 bases separating them. Germline CDR1 SGHRS, CDR2 YFSETQ. The CDR3 consists of 14 residues. CDR3 sequence reads: CASSPPVSGTEAFF. CDR3 coding DNA: TGCGCCAGCAGCCCTCCGGTGTCGGGGACTGAAGCTTTCTTT.

This rearrangement joins TRBV5-1 to TRBJ2-5; 8 nucleotides align to TRBD1. The CDR3 covers 15 residues. CDR1 and CDR2 (germline): SGHRS, YFSETQ. Unmatched junction bases numbered 10, after V lost 4 bases and J lost 5 bases. CDR3 sequence (DNA): TGCGCCAGCAGCGGACGACAGGGGAAAAGGGAGACCCAGTACTTC. The encoded protein is CASSGRQGKRETQYF.

V is TRBV20-1 and J is TRBJ2-7; D gene unclear. Germline lookup yields CDR1 DFQATT and CDR2 SNEGSKA (reference sequence). V was cut by 0 bases and J by 4 bases, with 13 bases left in between. This CDR3 is 14 amino acids long. The CDR3 region has the DNA TGCAGTGCTAGAGATCCGTCAGTGGGGTACGAGCAGTACTTC. This encodes CSARDPSVGYEQYF.

V is TRBV5-1 and J is TRBJ2-6; 15 bases align to TRBD2. The J segment lost 0 bases and the V segment lost 0 bases, leaving 16 bases of the junction unmatched. The CDR3 length is 24 residues. In germline, CDR1 is SGHRS, CDR2 YFSETQ. The CDR3 protein is CASSLDASGLAGGSDFSGANVLTF. DNA for the CDR3: TGCGCCAGCAGCTTGGACGCCTCGGGACTAGCGGGGGGATCCGACTTCTCTGGGGCCAACGTCCTGACTTTC.